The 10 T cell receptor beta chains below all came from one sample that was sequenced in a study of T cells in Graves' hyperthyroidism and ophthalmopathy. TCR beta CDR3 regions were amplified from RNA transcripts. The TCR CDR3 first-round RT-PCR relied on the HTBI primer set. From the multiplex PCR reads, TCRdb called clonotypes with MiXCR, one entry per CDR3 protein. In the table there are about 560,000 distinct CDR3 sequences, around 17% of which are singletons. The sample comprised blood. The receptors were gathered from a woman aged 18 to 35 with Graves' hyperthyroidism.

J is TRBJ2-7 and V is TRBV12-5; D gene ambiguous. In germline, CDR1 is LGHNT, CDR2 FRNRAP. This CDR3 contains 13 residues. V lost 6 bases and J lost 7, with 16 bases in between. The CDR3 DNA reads TGTGCTAGTGGCCCGCCCGGGCCCCCTGAGCAGTACTTC. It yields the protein CASGPPGPPEQYF.

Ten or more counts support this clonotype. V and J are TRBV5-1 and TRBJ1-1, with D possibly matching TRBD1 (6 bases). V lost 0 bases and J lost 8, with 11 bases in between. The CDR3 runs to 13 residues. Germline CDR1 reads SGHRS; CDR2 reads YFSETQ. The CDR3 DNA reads TGCGCCAGCAGCTTGGCCCCCGGGACAGAAGCTTTCTTT. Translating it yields CASSLAPGTEAFF.

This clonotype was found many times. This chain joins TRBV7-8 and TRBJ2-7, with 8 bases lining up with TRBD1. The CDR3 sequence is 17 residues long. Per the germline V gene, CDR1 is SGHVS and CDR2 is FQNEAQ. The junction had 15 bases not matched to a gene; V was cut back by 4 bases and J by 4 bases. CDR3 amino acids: CASSSDRARPSPYEQYF. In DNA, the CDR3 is TGTGCCAGCAGCTCGGACAGGGCGCGCCCTAGCCCTTACGAGCAGTACTTC. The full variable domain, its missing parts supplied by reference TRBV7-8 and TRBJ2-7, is GAGVSQSPRYKVAKRGQDVALRCDPISGHVSLFWYQQALGQGPEFLTYFQNEAQLDKSGLPSDRFFAERPEGSVSTLKIQRTQQEDSAVYLCASSSDRARPSPYEQYFGPGTRLTVT.

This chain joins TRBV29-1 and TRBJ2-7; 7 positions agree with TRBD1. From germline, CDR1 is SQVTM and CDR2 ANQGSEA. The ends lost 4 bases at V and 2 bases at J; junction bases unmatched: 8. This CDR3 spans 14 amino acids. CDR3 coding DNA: TGCAGCGTTGCTAACAGGGGAATTCCCTACGAGCAGTACTTC. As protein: CSVANRGIPYEQYF.

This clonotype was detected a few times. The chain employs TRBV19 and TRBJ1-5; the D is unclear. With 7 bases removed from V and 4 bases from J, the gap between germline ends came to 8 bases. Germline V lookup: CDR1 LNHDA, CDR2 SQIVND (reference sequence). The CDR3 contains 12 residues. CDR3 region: CASKIVNQPQHF. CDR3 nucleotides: TGTGCCAGTAAAATCGTTAATCAGCCCCAGCATTTT.

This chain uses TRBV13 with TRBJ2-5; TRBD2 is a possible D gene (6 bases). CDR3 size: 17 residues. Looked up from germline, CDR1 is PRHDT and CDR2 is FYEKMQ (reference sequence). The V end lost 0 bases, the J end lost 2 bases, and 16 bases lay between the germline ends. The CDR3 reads CASSLGSGGVRQETQYF. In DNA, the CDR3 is TGTGCCAGCAGCTTAGGGAGTGGAGGGGTCCGTCAAGAGACCCAGTACTTC.

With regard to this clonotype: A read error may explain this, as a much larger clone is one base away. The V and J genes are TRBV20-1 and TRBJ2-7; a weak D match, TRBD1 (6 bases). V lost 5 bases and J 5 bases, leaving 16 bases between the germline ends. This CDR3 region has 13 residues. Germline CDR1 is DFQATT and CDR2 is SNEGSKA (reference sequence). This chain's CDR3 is CSAWMQGHNEQYF. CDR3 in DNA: TGCAGTGCTTGGATGCAGGGGCACAACGAGCAGTACTTC.

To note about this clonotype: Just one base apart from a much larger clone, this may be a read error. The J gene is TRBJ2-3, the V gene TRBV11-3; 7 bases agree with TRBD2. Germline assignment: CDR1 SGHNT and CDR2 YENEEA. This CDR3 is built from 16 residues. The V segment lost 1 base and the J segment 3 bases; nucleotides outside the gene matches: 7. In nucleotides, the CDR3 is TGTGCCAGCAGCTTAGGGACTAGGGAAGTAACAGATACGCAGTATTTT. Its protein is CASSLGTREVTDTQYF.

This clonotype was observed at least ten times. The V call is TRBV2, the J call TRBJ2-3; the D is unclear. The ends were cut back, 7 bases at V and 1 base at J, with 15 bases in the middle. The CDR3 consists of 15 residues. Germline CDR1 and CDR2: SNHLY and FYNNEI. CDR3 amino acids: CASIGYETGTDTQYF. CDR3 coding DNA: TGTGCCAGCATCGGATACGAAACAGGCACAGATACGCAGTATTTT.

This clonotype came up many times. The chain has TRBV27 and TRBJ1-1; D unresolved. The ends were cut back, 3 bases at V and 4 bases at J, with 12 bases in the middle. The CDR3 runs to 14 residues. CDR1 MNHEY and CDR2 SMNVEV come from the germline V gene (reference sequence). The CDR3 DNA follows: TGTGCCAGCAGTTTTGTGGGCGCGGTCACTGAAGCTTTCTTT. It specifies CASSFVGAVTEAFF.